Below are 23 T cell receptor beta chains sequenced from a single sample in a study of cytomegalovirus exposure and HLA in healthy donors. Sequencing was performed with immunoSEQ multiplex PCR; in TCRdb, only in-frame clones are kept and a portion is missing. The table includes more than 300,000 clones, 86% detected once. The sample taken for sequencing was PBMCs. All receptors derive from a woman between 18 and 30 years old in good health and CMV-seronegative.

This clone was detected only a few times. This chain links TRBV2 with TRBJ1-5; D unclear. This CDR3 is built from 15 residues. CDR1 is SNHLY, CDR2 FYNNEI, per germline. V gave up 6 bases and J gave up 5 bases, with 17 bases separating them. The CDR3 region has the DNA TGTGCCAGCAGCACACACAGCACTAGGGATCAGCCCCAGCATTTT. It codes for CASSTHSTRDQPQHF.

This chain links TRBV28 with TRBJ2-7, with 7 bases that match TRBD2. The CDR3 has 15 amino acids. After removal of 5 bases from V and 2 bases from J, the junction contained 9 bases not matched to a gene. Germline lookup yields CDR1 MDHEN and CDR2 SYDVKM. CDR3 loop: CASSLRAGAAYEQYF. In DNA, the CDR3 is TGTGCCAGCAGTCTCCGGGCGGGAGCGGCCTACGAGCAGTACTTC.

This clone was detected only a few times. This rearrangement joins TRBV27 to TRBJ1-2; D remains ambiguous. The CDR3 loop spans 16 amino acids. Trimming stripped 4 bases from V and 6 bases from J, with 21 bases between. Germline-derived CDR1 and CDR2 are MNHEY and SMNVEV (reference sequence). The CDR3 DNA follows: TGTGCCAGCAGTTACCAGAAGCAGGCCTCTCCGGATGGCTACACCTTC. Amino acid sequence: CASSYQKQASPDGYTF.

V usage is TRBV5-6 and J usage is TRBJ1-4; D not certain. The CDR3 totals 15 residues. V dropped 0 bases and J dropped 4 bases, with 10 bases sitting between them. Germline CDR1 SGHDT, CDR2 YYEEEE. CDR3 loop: CASSLGGRNNEKLFF. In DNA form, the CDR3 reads TGTGCCAGCAGCTTGGGCGGGCGGAATAATGAAAAACTGTTTTTT.

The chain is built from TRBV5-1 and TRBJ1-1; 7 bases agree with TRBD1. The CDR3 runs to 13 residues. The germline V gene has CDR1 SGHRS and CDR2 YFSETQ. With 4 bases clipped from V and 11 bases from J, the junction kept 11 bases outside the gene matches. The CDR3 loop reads CASSLTGSLDAFF. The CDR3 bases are TGCGCCAGCAGCCTGACAGGGAGTCTAGACGCTTTCTTT.

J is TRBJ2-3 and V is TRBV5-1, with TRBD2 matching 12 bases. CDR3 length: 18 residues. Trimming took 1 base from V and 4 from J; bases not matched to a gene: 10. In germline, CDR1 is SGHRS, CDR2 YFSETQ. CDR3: CASSLPASGRAFPDTQYF. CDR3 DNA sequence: TGCGCCAGCAGCTTGCCCGCTAGCGGGAGGGCCTTCCCAGATACGCAGTATTTT. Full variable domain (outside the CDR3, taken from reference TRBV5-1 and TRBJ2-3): KAGVTQTPRYLIKTRGQQVTLSCSPISGHRSVSWYQQTPGQGLQFLFEYFSETQRNKGNFPGRFSGRQFSNSRSEMNVSTLELGDSALYLCASSLPASGRAFPDTQYFGPGTRLTVL.

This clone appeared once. The CDR3 DNA reads as TGTGCCAGCAAGGCTAGCGGGGCCTTAAACACCGGGGAGCTGTTTTTT. This encodes CASKASGALNTGELFF. The chain uses TRBV27 and TRBJ2-2; 9 bases are a match to TRBD2. The V segment lost 7 bases and the J segment 2 bases; nucleotides outside the gene matches: 8. Germline CDR1 and CDR2: MNHEY and SMNVEV (reference sequence). The CDR3 sequence is 16 residues long.

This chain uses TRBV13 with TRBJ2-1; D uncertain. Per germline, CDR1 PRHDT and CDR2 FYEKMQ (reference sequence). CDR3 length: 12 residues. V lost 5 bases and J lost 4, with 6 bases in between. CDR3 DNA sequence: TGTGCCAGCAGCCCCCATTACAATGAGCAGTTCTTC. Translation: CASSPHYNEQFF.

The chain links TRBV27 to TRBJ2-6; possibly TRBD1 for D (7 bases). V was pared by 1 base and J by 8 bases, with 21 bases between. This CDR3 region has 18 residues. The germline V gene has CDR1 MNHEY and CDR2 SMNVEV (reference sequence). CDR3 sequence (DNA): TGTGCCAGCAGTTTATGGGGGGACAGCTACATTTTTCCCAACGTCCTGACTTTC. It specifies CASSLWGDSYIFPNVLTF.

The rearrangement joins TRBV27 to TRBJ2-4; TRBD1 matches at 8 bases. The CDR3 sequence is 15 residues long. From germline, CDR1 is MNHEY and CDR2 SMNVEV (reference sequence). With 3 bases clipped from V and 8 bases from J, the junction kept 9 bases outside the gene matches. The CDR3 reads CASSLGGQTGDIQYF. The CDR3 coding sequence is TGTGCCAGCAGTTTGGGCGGGCAGACAGGGGACATTCAGTACTTC.

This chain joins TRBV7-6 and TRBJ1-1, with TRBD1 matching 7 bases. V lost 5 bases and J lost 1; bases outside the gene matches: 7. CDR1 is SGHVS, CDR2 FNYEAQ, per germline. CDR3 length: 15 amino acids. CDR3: CASSHRQGKNTEAFF. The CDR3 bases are TGTGCCAGCAGCCATAGACAGGGCAAGAACACTGAAGCTTTCTTT.

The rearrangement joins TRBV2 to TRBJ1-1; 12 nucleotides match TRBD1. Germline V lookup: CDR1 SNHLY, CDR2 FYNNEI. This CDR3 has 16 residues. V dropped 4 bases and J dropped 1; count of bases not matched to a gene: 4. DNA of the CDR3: TGTGCCAGCAGTGTAGGGACAGGGGGCAGGAACACTGAAGCTTTCTTT. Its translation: CASSVGTGGRNTEAFF.

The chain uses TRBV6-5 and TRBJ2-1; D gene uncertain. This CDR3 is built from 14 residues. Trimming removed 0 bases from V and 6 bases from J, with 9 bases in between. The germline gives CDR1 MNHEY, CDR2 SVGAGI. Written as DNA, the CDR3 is TGTGCCAGCAGTTACTCGGAACAGCTCAATGAGCAGTTCTTC. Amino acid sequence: CASSYSEQLNEQFF.

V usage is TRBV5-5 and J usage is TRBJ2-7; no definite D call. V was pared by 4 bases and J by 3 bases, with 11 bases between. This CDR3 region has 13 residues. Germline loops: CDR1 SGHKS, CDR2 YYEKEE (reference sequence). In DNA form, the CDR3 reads TGTGCCAGCAGCCCCCTGGGCAGCTACGAGCAGTACTTC. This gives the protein CASSPLGSYEQYF.

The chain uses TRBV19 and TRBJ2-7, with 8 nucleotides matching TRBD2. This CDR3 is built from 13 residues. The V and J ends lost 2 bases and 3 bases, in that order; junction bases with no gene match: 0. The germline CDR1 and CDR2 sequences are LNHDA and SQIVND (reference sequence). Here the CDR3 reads CASSIRGGYEQYF. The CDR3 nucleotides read TGTGCCAGTAGTATACGGGGGGGCTACGAGCAGTACTTC.

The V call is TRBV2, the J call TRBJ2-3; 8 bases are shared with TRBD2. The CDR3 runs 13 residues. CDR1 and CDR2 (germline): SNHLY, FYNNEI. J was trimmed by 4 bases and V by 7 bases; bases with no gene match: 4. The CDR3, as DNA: TGTGCCAGCACGGGAGGGATCGCAGATACGCAGTATTTT. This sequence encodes CASTGGIADTQYF. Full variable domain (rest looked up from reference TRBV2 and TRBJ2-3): EPEVTQTPSHQVTQMGQEVILRCVPISNHLYFYWYRQILGQKVEFLVSFYNNEISEKSEIFDDQFSVERPDGSNFTLKIRSTKLEDSAMYFCASTGGIADTQYFGPGTRLTVL.

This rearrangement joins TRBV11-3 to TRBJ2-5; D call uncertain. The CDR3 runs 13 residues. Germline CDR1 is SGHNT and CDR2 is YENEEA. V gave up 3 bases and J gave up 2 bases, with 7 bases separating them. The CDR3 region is CASSLQHQETQYF. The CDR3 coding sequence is TGTGCCAGCAGCTTGCAACATCAAGAGACCCAGTACTTC.

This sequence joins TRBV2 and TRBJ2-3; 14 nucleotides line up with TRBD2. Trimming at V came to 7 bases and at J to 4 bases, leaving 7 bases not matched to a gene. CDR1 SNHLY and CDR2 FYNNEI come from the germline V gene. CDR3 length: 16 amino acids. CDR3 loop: CASNRLAGGLSDTQYF. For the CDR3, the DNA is TGTGCCAGCAACCGACTAGCGGGGGGGCTTTCAGATACGCAGTATTTT.

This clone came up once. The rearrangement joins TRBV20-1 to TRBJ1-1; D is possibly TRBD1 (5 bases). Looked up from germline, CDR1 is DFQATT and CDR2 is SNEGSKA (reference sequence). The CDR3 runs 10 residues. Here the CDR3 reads CRGGRTEAFF. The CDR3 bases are TGCAGGGGGGGAAGGACTGAAGCTTTCTTT.

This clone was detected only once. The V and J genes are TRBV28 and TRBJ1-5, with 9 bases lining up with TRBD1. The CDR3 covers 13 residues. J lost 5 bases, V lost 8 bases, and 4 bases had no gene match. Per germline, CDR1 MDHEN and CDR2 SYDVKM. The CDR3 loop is CASWGQGDQPQHF. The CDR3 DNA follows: TGTGCCAGCTGGGGACAGGGTGATCAGCCCCAGCATTTT.

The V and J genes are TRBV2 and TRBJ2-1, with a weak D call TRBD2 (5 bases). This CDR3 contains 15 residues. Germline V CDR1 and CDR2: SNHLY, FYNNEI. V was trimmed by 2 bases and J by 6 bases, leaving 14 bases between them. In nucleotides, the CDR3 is TGTGCCAGCAGTGAAAGTCTTGGGCTAGCCAATGAGCAGTTCTTC. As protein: CASSESLGLANEQFF. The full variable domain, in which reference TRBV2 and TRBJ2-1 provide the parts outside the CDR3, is EPEVTQTPSHQVTQMGQEVILRCVPISNHLYFYWYRQILGQKVEFLVSFYNNEISEKSEIFDDQFSVERPDGSNFTLKIRSTKLEDSAMYFCASSESLGLANEQFFGPGTRLTVL.

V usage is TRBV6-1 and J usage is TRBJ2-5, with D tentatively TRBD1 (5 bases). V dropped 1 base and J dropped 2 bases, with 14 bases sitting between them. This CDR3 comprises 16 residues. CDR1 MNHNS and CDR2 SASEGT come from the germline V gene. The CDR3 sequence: CASSEVPTVTQETQYF. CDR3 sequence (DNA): TGTGCCAGCAGTGAAGTGCCGACAGTGACACAAGAGACCCAGTACTTC.

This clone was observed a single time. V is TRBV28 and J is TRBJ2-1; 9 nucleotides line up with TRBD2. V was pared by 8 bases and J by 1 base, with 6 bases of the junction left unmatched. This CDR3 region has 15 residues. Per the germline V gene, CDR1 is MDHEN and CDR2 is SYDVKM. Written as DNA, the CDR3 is TGTGCCAGCGGAAGTAGCGGGAGTTCCTACAATGAGCAGTTCTTC. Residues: CASGSSGSSYNEQFF.